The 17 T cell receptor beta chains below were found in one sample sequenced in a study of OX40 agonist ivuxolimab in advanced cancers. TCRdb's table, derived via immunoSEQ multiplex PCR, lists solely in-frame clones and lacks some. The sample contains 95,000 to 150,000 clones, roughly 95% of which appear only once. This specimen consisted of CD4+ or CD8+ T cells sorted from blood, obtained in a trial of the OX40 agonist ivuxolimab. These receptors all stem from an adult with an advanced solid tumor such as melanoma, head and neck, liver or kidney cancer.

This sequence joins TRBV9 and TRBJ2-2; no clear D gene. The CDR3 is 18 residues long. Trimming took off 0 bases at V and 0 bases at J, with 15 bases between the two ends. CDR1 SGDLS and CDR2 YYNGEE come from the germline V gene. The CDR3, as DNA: TGTGCCAGCAGCGTAGAGGCTTCCAGGCGCGCGAACACCGGGGAGCTGTTTTTT. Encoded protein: CASSVEASRRANTGELFF.

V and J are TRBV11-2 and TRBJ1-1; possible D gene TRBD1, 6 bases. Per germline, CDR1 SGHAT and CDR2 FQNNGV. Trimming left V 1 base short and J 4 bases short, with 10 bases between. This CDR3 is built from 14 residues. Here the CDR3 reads CASSLVGAGTEAFF. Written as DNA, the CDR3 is TGTGCCAGCAGCTTAGTGGGGGCCGGCACTGAAGCTTTCTTT. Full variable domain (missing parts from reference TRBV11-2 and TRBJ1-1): EAGVAQSPRYKIIEKRQSVAFWCNPISGHATLYWYQQILGQGPKLLIQFQNNGVVDDSQLPKDRFSAERLKGVDSTLKIQPAKLEDSAVYLCASSLVGAGTEAFFGQGTRLTVV.

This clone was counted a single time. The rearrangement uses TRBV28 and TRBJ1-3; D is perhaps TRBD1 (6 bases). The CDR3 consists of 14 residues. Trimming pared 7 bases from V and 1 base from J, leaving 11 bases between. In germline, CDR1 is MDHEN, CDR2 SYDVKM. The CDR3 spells CASKTTGSGNTIYF. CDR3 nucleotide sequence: TGTGCCAGCAAAACTACAGGGTCTGGAAACACCATATATTTT.

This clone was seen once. In DNA form, the CDR3 reads TGTGCCAGCAGATCCCACGGAGCAACTAATGAAAAACTGTTTTTT. Its translation: CASRSHGATNEKLFF. The genes are TRBV28 and TRBJ1-4; D gene ambiguous. The CDR3 is made up of 15 amino acids. Trimming removed 6 bases at V and 0 bases at J, with 11 bases between. Germline CDR1 and CDR2: MDHEN and SYDVKM.

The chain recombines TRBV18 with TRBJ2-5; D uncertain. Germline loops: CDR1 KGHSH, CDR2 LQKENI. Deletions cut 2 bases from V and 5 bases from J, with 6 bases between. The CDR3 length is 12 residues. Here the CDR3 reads CASSPKQETQYF. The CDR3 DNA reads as TGTGCCAGCTCACCAAAGCAGGAGACCCAGTACTTC.

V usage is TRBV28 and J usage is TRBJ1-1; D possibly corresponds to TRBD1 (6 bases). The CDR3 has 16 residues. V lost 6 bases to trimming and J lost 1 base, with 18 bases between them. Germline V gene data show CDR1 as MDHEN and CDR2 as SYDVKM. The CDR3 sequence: CASRISGDQENTEAFF. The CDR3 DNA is TGTGCCAGCAGAATCTCAGGGGACCAAGAGAACACTGAAGCTTTCTTT.

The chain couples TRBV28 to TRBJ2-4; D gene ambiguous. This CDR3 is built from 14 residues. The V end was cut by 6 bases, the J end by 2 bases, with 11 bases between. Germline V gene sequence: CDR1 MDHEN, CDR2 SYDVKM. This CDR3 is CASSAQATKNIQYF. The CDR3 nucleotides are TGTGCCAGCAGCGCCCAGGCGACCAAAAACATTCAGTACTTC. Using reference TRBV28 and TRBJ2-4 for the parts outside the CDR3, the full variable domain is DVKVTQSSRYLVKRTGEKVFLECVQDMDHENMFWYRQDPGLGLRLIYFSYDVKMKEKGDIPEGYSVSREKKERFSLILESASTNQTSMYLCASSAQATKNIQYFGAGTRLSVL.

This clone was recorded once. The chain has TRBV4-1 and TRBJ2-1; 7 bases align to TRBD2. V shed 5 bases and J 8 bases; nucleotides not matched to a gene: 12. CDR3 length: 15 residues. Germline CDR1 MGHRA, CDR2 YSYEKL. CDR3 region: CASSKGRREIDEQFF. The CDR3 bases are TGCGCCAGCAGCAAAGGGAGGCGGGAGATCGATGAGCAGTTCTTC.

CDR3 bases: TGTGCCAGCAGTTTTCAGCGGGGGTGGACCGGGGAGCTGTTTTTT. It translates to CASSFQRGWTGELFF. This chain uses TRBV28 with TRBJ2-2, with 8 bases identical to TRBD2. From germline, CDR1 is MDHEN and CDR2 SYDVKM. This CDR3 is built from 15 residues. The trim removed 3 bases at V and 5 bases at J, leaving 5 bases unmatched.

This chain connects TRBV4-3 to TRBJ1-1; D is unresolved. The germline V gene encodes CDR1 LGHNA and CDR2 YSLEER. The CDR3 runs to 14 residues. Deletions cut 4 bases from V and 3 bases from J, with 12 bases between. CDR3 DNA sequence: TGCGCCAGCAGCCCCCGAGGGAGGGACACTGAAGCTTTCTTT. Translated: CASSPRGRDTEAFF.

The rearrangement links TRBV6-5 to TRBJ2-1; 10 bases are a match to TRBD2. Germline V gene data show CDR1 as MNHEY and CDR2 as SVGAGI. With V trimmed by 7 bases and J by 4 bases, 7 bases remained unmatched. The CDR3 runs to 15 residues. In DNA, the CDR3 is TGTGCCAGCACCCGAAGCGGGAGGGGGTACAATGAGCAGTTCTTC. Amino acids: CASTRSGRGYNEQFF.

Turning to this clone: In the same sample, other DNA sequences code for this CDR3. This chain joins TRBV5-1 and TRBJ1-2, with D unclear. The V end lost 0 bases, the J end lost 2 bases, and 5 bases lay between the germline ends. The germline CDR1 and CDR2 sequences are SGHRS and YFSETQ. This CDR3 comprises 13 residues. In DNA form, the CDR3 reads TGCGCCAGCAGCTTGGGAACAAACTATGGCTACACCTTC. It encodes CASSLGTNYGYTF.

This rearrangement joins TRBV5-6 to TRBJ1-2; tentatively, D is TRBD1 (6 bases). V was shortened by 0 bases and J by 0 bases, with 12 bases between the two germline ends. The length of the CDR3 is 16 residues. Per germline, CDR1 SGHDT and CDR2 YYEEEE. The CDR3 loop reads CASSLALAGANYGYTF. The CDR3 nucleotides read TGTGCCAGCAGCTTGGCCTTGGCAGGGGCTAACTATGGCTACACCTTC. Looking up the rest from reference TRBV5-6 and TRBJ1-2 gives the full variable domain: DAGVTQSPTHLIKTRGQQVTLRCSPKSGHDTVSWYQQALGQGPQFIFQYYEEEERQRGNFPDRFSGHQFPNYSSELNVNALLLGDSALYLCASSLALAGANYGYTFGSGTRLTVV.

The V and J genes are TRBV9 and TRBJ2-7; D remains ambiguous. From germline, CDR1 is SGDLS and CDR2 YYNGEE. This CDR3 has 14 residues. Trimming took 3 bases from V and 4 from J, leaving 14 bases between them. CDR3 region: CASSEGPNSYEQYF. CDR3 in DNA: TGTGCCAGCAGCGAAGGCCCGAATAGTTACGAGCAGTACTTC.

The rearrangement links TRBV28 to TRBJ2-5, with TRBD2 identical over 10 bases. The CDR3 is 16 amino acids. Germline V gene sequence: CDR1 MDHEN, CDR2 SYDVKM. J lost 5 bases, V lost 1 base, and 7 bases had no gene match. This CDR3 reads CASSLSSGGAWETQYF. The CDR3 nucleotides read TGTGCCAGCAGTTTATCTAGCGGGGGAGCTTGGGAGACCCAGTACTTC.

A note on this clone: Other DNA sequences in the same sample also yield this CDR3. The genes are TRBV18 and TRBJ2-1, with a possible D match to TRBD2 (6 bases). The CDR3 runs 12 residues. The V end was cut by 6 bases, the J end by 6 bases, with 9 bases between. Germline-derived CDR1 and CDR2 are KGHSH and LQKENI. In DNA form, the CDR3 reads TGTGCCAGCTCCCCGGGACTCAATGAGCAGTTCTTC. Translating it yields CASSPGLNEQFF.

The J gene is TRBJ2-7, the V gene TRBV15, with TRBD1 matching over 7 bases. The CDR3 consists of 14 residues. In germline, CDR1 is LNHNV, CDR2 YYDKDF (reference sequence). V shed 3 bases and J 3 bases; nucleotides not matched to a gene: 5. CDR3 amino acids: CATSSYRGGYEQYF. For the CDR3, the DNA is TGTGCCACCAGCAGTTACAGGGGCGGCTACGAGCAGTACTTC.